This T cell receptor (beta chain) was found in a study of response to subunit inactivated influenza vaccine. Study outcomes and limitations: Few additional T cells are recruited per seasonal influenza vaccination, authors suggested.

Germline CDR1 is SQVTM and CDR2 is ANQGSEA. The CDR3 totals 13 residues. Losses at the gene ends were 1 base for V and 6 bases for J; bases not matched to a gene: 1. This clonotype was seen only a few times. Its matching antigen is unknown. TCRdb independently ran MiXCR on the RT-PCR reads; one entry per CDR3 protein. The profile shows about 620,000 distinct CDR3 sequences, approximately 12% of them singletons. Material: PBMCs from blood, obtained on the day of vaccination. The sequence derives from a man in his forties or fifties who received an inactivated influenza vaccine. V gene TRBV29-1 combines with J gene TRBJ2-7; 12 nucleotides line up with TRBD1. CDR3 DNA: TGCAGCGTTGAAGGGGACAGGGGGCGCGAGCAGTACTTC. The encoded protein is CSVEGDRGREQYF.